The rows below give T cell receptor beta chains drawn from one sample of a study of Ad26.COV2.S vaccination and SARS-CoV-2 variants. TCRdb's table, derived via immunoSEQ multiplex PCR, lists solely in-frame clones and lacks some. The sample includes 200,000 to 250,000 clones, approximately 88% of them seen just once. Sequencing used peripheral blood, obtained in a trial of Ad26.COV2.S vaccine versus placebo. The receptors derive from a person between 18 and 59 years old who received the Ad26.COV2.S COVID-19 vaccine or a placebo. Each CDR3 is given with its conserved first and last residue. A D gene is named only where the DNA matches it firmly. The size field is filled for only some rows; it gives once, few, many or a size class.

CDR3nt: TGTGCCAGCAGTTTAACGGGTTCCCTCTACGAGCAGTACTTC; CDR3aa: CASSLTGSLYEQYF; d_gene: NA; v_gene: TRBV28; j_gene: TRBJ2-7; abundance: once
CDR3nt: TGTGCCAGCAGCCAAGAAGTGGGTCAGCGGGGGGGCGAGGAGACCCAGTACTTC; CDR3aa: CASSQEVGQRGGEETQYF; d_gene: TRBD2; v_gene: TRBV4-2; j_gene: TRBJ2-5; abundance: NA
CDR3nt: TGTGCCAGCAGCATAACCAACAGGCGGGATACGCAGTATTTT; CDR3aa: CASSITNRRDTQYF; d_gene: NA; v_gene: TRBV5-6; j_gene: TRBJ2-3; abundance: NA
CDR3nt: TGTGCCAGCAGCCAAGTGACAGGGGGGAGAATAAACACAGATACGCAGTATTTT; CDR3aa: CASSQVTGGRINTDTQYF; d_gene: TRBD1; v_gene: TRBV4-2; j_gene: TRBJ2-3; abundance: NA
CDR3nt: TGTGCCAGCAGCTTGGTAGCGGGGGGCGGCCAAGAGACCCAGTACTTC; CDR3aa: CASSLVAGGGQETQYF; d_gene: TRBD2; v_gene: TRBV5-4; j_gene: TRBJ2-5; abundance: NA
CDR3nt: TGTGCCAGCAGTCCAACGACAGGGATGAATTCACCCCTCCACTTT; CDR3aa: CASSPTTGMNSPLHF; d_gene: TRBD1; v_gene: TRBV6-4; j_gene: TRBJ1-6; abundance: NA
CDR3nt: TGTGCCAGCAGTGAAGAGGGCGGGGGACTGGGCTACGAGCAGTACTTC; CDR3aa: CASSEEGGGLGYEQYF; d_gene: TRBD2; v_gene: TRBV2; j_gene: TRBJ2-7; abundance: NA
CDR3nt: TGTGCCAGCAGCTTGTCACCGACGAATGAAAAACTGTTTTTT; CDR3aa: CASSLSPTNEKLFF; d_gene: NA; v_gene: TRBV5-5; j_gene: TRBJ1-4; abundance: NA
CDR3nt: TGCGCCAGCAGCTTGCAAAACCCCGGGACAGGGGGCTCAGGAAAGCAGTTCTTC; CDR3aa: CASSLQNPGTGGSGKQFF; d_gene: TRBD1; v_gene: TRBV5-1; j_gene: TRBJ2-1; abundance: NA
CDR3nt: TGTGCCAGCAATAAAAGGGGGCAGGGTGGCACTGAAGCTTTCTTT; CDR3aa: CASNKRGQGGTEAFF; d_gene: TRBD1; v_gene: TRBV7-8; j_gene: TRBJ1-1; abundance: few
CDR3nt: TGTGCCAGCAGCTTCGACGGGACCTACGAGCAGTACTTC; CDR3aa: CASSFDGTYEQYF; d_gene: NA; v_gene: TRBV5-4; j_gene: TRBJ2-7; abundance: NA
CDR3nt: TGTGCCAGCAGCTTAGGATCCGGGGCCGCGGACATTCAGTACTTC; CDR3aa: CASSLGSGAADIQYF; d_gene: NA; v_gene: TRBV11-2; j_gene: TRBJ2-4; abundance: NA
CDR3nt: TGTGCTATTCGACGGAACTCTGGAAACACCATATATTTT; CDR3aa: CAIRRNSGNTIYF; d_gene: NA; v_gene: TRBV6-5; j_gene: TRBJ1-3; abundance: NA
CDR3nt: TGTGCCAGCAGCTCTAGCGGGAGCCTTACCGCCTACGAGCAGTACTTC; CDR3aa: CASSSSGSLTAYEQYF; d_gene: TRBD2; v_gene: TRBV11-2; j_gene: TRBJ2-7; abundance: NA
CDR3nt: TGTGCCTGGAGTGAGAGCTACAGGGACTATGGCTACACCTTC; CDR3aa: CAWSESYRDYGYTF; d_gene: NA; v_gene: TRBV30; j_gene: TRBJ1-2; abundance: once
CDR3nt: TGTGCCAGCAGCGGAGGGGTCGGCAATCAGCCCCAGCATTTT; CDR3aa: CASSGGVGNQPQHF; d_gene: NA; v_gene: TRBV4-2; j_gene: TRBJ1-5; abundance: NA
CDR3nt: TGTGCCAGCAGTTTATCCAGCCTAGCTCTTTACAATGAGCAGTTCTTC; CDR3aa: CASSLSSLALYNEQFF; d_gene: NA; v_gene: TRBV27; j_gene: TRBJ2-1; abundance: NA
CDR3nt: TGTGCCAGCACCCTGACAGCGATTGAAGGCTACACCTTC; CDR3aa: CASTLTAIEGYTF; d_gene: NA; v_gene: TRBV7-2; j_gene: TRBJ1-2; abundance: NA
CDR3nt: TGTGCCAGCAGCGCCGAGACAGGGTCTAACTATGGCTACACCTTC; CDR3aa: CASSAETGSNYGYTF; d_gene: TRBD1; v_gene: TRBV6-4; j_gene: TRBJ1-2; abundance: NA
CDR3nt: TGTGCCAGCAGCTTAGGAGTCTACAATGAGCAGTTCTTC; CDR3aa: CASSLGVYNEQFF; d_gene: NA; v_gene: TRBV11-3; j_gene: TRBJ2-1; abundance: NA
CDR3nt: TGTGCCAGCAGCGTAGGAGGGGGAGATGAAGCTTTCTTT; CDR3aa: CASSVGGGDEAFF; d_gene: NA; v_gene: TRBV9; j_gene: TRBJ1-1; abundance: once
CDR3nt: TGCGCCAGCAGCTCACAGGGTGGGGGGACACTGTTTTTT; CDR3aa: CASSSQGGGTLFF; d_gene: NA; v_gene: TRBV5-1; j_gene: TRBJ1-4; abundance: NA
CDR3nt: TGTGCCATCAGTGAAGGGGTCACTGAAGCTTTCTTT; CDR3aa: CAISEGVTEAFF; d_gene: NA; v_gene: TRBV10-3; j_gene: TRBJ1-1; abundance: NA
CDR3nt: TGTGCCAGTAGTGGTAGGGGGCGCGACGAGCAGTACTTC; CDR3aa: CASSGRGRDEQYF; d_gene: TRBD1; v_gene: TRBV19; j_gene: TRBJ2-7; abundance: NA
CDR3nt: TGTGCCAGCAGTTACAATGGACTAGGCTCCTACAATGAGCAGTTCTTC; CDR3aa: CASSYNGLGSYNEQFF; d_gene: TRBD2; v_gene: TRBV6-2/TRBV6-3; j_gene: TRBJ2-1; abundance: once
CDR3nt: TGCGCCAGCTCTTACTGGGACTCTGGGGCCAACGTCCTGACTTTC; CDR3aa: CASSYWDSGANVLTF; d_gene: NA; v_gene: TRBV4-3; j_gene: TRBJ2-6; abundance: few
CDR3nt: TGTGCCATCAGTGATTTGACAGGGGGTTACGAGCAGTACTTC; CDR3aa: CAISDLTGGYEQYF; d_gene: TRBD1; v_gene: TRBV10-3; j_gene: TRBJ2-7; abundance: NA
CDR3nt: TGTGCCAGCAGTTCGCGGGGGGGTACAGATACGCAGTATTTT; CDR3aa: CASSSRGGTDTQYF; d_gene: TRBD2; v_gene: TRBV9; j_gene: TRBJ2-3; abundance: NA
CDR3nt: TGTGCCAGCAGCCAAGGGGGACCCTTGCGTAACACCTTC; CDR3aa: CASSQGGPLRNTF; d_gene: NA; v_gene: TRBV3-1/TRBV3-2; j_gene: TRBJ1-2; abundance: NA
CDR3nt: TGTGCCAGCAGCGTCCGGACAGGGGAGACCCAGTACTTC; CDR3aa: CASSVRTGETQYF; d_gene: TRBD1; v_gene: TRBV9; j_gene: TRBJ2-5; abundance: NA
CDR3nt: TGTGCCAGCAGCCAAGAGCACATGAACACTGAAGCTTTCTTT; CDR3aa: CASSQEHMNTEAFF; d_gene: NA; v_gene: TRBV4-2; j_gene: TRBJ1-1; abundance: NA
CDR3nt: TGTGCCAGCAGTGATCGACGCGTGTTCTTC; CDR3aa: CASSDRRVFF; d_gene: NA; v_gene: TRBV25-1; j_gene: TRBJ2-1; abundance: NA
CDR3nt: TGTGCCAGCAGCCTGCCGGGACAGCTTCCACCCCAAGAGACCCAGTACTTC; CDR3aa: CASSLPGQLPPQETQYF; d_gene: TRBD1; v_gene: TRBV3-1/TRBV3-2; j_gene: TRBJ2-5; abundance: NA
CDR3nt: TGTGCCAGCAGCGGGACTAACACCGGGGAGCTGTTTTTT; CDR3aa: CASSGTNTGELFF; d_gene: NA; v_gene: TRBV7-9; j_gene: TRBJ2-2; abundance: NA
CDR3nt: TGTGCCAGCAGCTTAGATATCGGGGGCGCGGATGGCTACACCTTC; CDR3aa: CASSLDIGGADGYTF; d_gene: NA; v_gene: TRBV7-9; j_gene: TRBJ1-2; abundance: NA
CDR3nt: TGTGCCAGCAGCTACTTAGGCCTTCGAGCGAACACTGAAGCTTTCTTT; CDR3aa: CASSYLGLRANTEAFF; d_gene: NA; v_gene: TRBV7-2; j_gene: TRBJ1-1; abundance: NA
CDR3nt: TGTGCCTGGGGGGCAAACACTGAAGCTTTCTTT; CDR3aa: CAWGANTEAFF; d_gene: NA; v_gene: TRBV30; j_gene: TRBJ1-1; abundance: NA
CDR3nt: TGCGCCAGCAGCTCAACTAGCGGGGGGGCAGATACGCAGTATTTT; CDR3aa: CASSSTSGGADTQYF; d_gene: TRBD2; v_gene: TRBV5-1; j_gene: TRBJ2-3; abundance: NA
CDR3nt: TGCAGCGTTGCCCTAGCCACAGATACGCAGTATTTT; CDR3aa: CSVALATDTQYF; d_gene: NA; v_gene: TRBV29-1; j_gene: TRBJ2-3; abundance: once
CDR3nt: TGTGCCAGCAGCCTCGGACAGGGCACTGAAGCTTTCTTT; CDR3aa: CASSLGQGTEAFF; d_gene: TRBD1; v_gene: TRBV14; j_gene: TRBJ1-1; abundance: NA
CDR3nt: TGTGCCAGCAGCACGGCTAGCGGGAGGGCTGTAAATGAGCAGTTCTTC; CDR3aa: CASSTASGRAVNEQFF; d_gene: TRBD2; v_gene: TRBV7-2; j_gene: TRBJ2-1; abundance: NA